A selection of T cell receptor beta chains follows, all from one sample in a study of blood T cell repertoires in COVID-19. Libraries were prepared by immunoSEQ multiplex PCR; TCRdb keeps only in-frame clonotypes and omits some of them. The data hold some 60,000 clones, with approximately 85% observed a single time. Source material: peripheral blood. The source is a human donor in a cohort sampled during active COVID-19. The CDR3 runs from the conserved cysteine through the conserved F or W. The order of the fields is CDR3 DNA, CDR3 protein, V gene, J gene, D gene, clone size. The D gene is left open where the match is weak. Where a row states a size, it is once, few, many or the class of an expanded clone; other rows omit it.

DNA: TGTGCCAGCAGTGGGGGGGGGAGAACCTATGGCTACACCTTC
CDR3: CASSGGGRTYGYTF
V: TRBV25-1
J: TRBJ1-2
D: .
size: once

DNA: TGTGCCACCGCGACCCGCGGGGTTTTCAATGGCTACACCTTC
CDR3: CATATRGVFNGYTF
V: TRBV15
J: TRBJ1-2
D: .
size: .

DNA: TGTGCCAGCAGCTCCGGACGGGGCTCTGGAAACACCATATATTTT
CDR3: CASSSGRGSGNTIYF
V: TRBV11-3
J: TRBJ1-3
D: .
size: .

DNA: TGTGCCATCAGTGAGAGGTGGGAGGTGGCTCGCACAGATACGCAGTATTTT
CDR3: CAISERWEVARTDTQYF
V: TRBV10-3
J: TRBJ2-3
D: .
size: .

DNA: TGTGCCACCAGCACATCAGGGGAGCTGTTTTTT
CDR3: CATSTSGELFF
V: TRBV15
J: TRBJ2-2
D: .
size: .

DNA: TGTGCCAGCAGTTTTACCAGGGGGCGCAGTGGCTACACCTTC
CDR3: CASSFTRGRSGYTF
V: TRBV28
J: TRBJ1-2
D: TRBD1
size: .

DNA: TGCGCCAGCAGCTTGAAGACAGGGGTCGGAACAGATACGCAGTATTTT
CDR3: CASSLKTGVGTDTQYF
V: TRBV5-1
J: TRBJ2-3
D: TRBD1
size: few

DNA: TGTGCCAGCTCGATAGGCGCGGGGGAGCCCCAGCATTTT
CDR3: CASSIGAGEPQHF
V: TRBV18
J: TRBJ1-5
D: .
size: .

DNA: TGTGCCAGCAACCTTGGACAGGGGTGGGAAAAACTGTTTTTT
CDR3: CASNLGQGWEKLFF
V: TRBV28
J: TRBJ1-4
D: TRBD1
size: .

DNA: TGCGCCAGCAGCTGGGCGGGGCAGGGAGTCACCGGGGAGCTGTTTTTT
CDR3: CASSWAGQGVTGELFF
V: TRBV5-1
J: TRBJ2-2
D: .
size: .

DNA: TGTGCCAGCAGTATGGCCCCACCGGGGGGTTTCTTT
CDR3: CASSMAPPGGFF
V: TRBV2
J: TRBJ1-1
D: .
size: .

DNA: TGTGCCAGTTGTCTTGGGGGAGGAAATGAGCAGTTCTTC
CDR3: CASCLGGGNEQFF
V: TRBV19
J: TRBJ2-1
D: .
size: large

DNA: TGTGCCACCAGTGATCCAGGAAGGGGTCTGCAGTATTTT
CDR3: CATSDPGRGLQYF
V: TRBV24-1
J: TRBJ2-3
D: .
size: .

DNA: TGCGCCAGCAGCTTTGGGACACCTGAAACAAACGCCATATATTTT
CDR3: CASSFGTPETNAIYF
V: TRBV5-1
J: TRBJ1-3
D: .
size: .

DNA: TGTGCCATCAGTCCCCTGAATGCGGGGGTCACGAATACGCAGTATTTT
CDR3: CAISPLNAGVTNTQYF
V: TRBV10-3
J: TRBJ2-3
D: TRBD2
size: once

DNA: TGTGCCAGCAGCCCTGGTGGACAAACCCCTTCACCCCTCCACTTT
CDR3: CASSPGGQTPSPLHF
V: TRBV5-4
J: TRBJ1-6
D: .
size: .

DNA: TGTGCCAGCTCTGGACAGGGTGGGGAAAAACTGTTTTTT
CDR3: CASSGQGGEKLFF
V: TRBV25-1
J: TRBJ1-4
D: TRBD1
size: .

DNA: TGTGCCACCAGCAGGAACGGGGGGGAGCAGTTCTTC
CDR3: CATSRNGGEQFF
V: TRBV15
J: TRBJ2-1
D: TRBD2
size: .

DNA: TGTGCCACCAGTTACTTGGGCAACGAGCAGTACTTC
CDR3: CATSYLGNEQYF
V: TRBV6-5
J: TRBJ2-7
D: .
size: .

DNA: TGTGCCAGTAGTGCCAACCGCAGGGGGCCGAGCTCCTACGAGCAGTACTTC
CDR3: CASSANRRGPSSYEQYF
V: TRBV19
J: TRBJ2-7
D: TRBD1
size: few

DNA: TGTGCCAGCAGTGACCTTGAATCAGGGATGGAGACCCAGTACTTC
CDR3: CASSDLESGMETQYF
V: TRBV6-1
J: TRBJ2-5
D: .
size: .

DNA: TGTGCCAGCGCTGTAGGACAGACTGAAGCTTTCTTT
CDR3: CASAVGQTEAFF
V: TRBV2
J: TRBJ1-1
D: .
size: .